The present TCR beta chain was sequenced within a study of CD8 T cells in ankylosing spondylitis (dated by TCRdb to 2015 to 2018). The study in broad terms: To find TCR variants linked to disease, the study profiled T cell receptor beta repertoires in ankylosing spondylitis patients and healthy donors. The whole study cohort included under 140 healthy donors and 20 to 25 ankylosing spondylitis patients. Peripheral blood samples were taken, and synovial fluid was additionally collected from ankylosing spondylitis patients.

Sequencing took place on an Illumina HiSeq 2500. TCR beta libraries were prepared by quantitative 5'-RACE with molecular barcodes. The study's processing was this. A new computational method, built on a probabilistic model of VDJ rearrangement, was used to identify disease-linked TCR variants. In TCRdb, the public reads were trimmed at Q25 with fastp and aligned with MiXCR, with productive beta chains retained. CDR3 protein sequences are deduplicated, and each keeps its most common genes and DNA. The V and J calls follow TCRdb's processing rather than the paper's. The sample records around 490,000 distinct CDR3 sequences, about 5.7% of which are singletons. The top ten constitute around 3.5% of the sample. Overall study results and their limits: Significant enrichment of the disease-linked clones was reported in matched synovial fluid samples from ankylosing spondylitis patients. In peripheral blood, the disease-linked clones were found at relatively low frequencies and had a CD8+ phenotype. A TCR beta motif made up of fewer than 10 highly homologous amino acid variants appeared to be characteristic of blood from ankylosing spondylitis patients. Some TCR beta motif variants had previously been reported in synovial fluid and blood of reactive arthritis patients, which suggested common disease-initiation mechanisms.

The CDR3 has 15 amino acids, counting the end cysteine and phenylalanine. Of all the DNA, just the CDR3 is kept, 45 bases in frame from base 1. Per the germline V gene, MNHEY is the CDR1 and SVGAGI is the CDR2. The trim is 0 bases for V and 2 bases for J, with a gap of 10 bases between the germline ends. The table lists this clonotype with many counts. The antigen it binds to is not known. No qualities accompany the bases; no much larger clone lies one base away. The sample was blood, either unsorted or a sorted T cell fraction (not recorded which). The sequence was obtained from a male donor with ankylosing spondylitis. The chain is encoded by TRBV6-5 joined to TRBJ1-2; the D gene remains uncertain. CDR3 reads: CASSYSWEPNYGYTF. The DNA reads TGTGCCAGCAGTTACTCGTGGGAACCCAACTATGGCTACACCTTC.